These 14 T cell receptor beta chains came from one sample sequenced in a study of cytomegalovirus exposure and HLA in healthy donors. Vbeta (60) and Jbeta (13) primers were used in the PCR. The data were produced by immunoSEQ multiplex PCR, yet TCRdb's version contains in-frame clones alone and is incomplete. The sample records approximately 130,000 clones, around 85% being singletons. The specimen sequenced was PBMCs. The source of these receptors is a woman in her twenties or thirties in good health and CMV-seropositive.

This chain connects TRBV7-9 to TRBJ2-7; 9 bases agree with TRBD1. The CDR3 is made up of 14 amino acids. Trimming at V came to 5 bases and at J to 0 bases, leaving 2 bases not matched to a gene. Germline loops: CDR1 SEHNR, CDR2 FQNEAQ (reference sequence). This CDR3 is CASSQTGGSYEQYF. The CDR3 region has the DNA TGTGCCAGCAGCCAGACAGGGGGCTCCTACGAGCAGTACTTC.

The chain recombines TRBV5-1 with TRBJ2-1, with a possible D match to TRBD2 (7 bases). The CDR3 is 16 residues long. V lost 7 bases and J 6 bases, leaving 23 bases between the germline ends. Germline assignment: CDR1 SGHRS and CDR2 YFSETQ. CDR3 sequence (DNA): TGCGCCAGCTCGGACCCTGGAGGGGGGGCGAGCAATGAGCAGTTCTTC. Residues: CASSDPGGGASNEQFF.

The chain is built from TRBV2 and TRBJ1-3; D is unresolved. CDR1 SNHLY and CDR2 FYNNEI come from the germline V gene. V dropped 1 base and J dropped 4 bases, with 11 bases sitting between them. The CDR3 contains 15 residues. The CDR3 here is CASSEEVAPGNTIYF. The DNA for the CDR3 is TGTGCCAGCAGTGAAGAAGTAGCCCCGGGAAACACCATATATTTT.

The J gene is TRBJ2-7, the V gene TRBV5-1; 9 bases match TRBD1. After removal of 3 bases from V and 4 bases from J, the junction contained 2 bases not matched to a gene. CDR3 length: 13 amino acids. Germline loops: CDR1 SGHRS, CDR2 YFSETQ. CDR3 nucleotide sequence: TGCGCCAGCAGCTGGGGACAGGGTTACGAGCAGTACTTC. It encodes CASSWGQGYEQYF.

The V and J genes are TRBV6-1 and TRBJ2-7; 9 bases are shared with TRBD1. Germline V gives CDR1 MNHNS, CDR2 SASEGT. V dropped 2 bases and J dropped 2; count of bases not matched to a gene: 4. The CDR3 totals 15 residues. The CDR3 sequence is CASSEQQGAPYEQYF. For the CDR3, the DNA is TGTGCCAGCAGTGAACAACAGGGGGCTCCCTACGAGCAGTACTTC.

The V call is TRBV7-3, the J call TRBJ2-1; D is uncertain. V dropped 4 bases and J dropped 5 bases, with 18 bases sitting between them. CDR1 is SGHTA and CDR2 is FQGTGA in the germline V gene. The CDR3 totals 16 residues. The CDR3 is CASSSSSHPGDNEQFF. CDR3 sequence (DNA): TGTGCCAGCAGCTCCTCATCTCATCCAGGTGACAATGAGCAGTTCTTC.

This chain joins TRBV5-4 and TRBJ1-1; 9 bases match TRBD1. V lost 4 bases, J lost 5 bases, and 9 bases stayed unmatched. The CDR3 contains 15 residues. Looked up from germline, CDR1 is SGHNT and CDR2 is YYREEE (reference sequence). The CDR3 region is CASSGPTGGGTEAFF. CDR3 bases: TGTGCCAGCAGCGGTCCGACAGGGGGGGGGACTGAAGCTTTCTTT.

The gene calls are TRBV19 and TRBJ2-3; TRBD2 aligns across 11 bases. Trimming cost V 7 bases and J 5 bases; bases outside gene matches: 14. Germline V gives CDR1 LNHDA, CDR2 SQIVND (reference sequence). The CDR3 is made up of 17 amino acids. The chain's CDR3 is CASTIGSGGGPGDTQYF. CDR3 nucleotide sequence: TGTGCCAGTACCATTGGTAGCGGGGGGGGCCCTGGAGATACGCAGTATTTT.

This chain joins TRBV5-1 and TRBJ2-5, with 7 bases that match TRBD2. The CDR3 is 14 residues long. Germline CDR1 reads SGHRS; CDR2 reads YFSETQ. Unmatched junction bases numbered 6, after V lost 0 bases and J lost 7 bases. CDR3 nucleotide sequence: TGCGCCAGCAGCTTGGAAACGGGGGAGGGGACCCAGTACTTC. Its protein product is CASSLETGEGTQYF.

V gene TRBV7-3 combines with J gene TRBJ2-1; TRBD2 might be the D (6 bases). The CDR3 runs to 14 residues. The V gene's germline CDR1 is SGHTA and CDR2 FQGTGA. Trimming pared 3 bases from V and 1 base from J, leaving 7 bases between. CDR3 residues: CASSFAGSYNEQFF. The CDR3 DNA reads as TGTGCCAGCAGCTTCGCGGGATCCTACAATGAGCAGTTCTTC.

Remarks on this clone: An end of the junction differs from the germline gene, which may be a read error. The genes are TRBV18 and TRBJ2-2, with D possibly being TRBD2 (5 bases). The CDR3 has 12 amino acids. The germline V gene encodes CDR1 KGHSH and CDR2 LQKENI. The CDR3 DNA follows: TGTGCCAGCTCACCATCCACCGGGAAGCTGTTTTTT. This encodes CASSPSTGKLFF. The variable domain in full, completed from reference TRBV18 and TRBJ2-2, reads NAGVMQNPRHLVRRRGQEARLRCSPMKGHSHVYWYRQLPEEGLKFMVYLQKENIIDESGMPKERFSAEFPKEGPSILRIQQVVRGDSAAYFCASSPSTGKLFFGEGSRLTVL.

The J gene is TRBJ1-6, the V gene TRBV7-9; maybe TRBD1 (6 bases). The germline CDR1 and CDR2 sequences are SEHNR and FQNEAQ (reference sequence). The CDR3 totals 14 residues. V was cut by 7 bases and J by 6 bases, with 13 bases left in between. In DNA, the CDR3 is TGTGCCAGCATCGGTACAGGGATTAATTCACCCCTCCACTTT. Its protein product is CASIGTGINSPLHF.

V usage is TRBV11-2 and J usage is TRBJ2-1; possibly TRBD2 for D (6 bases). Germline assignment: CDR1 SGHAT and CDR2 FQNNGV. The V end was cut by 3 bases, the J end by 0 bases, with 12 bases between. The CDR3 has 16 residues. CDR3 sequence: CASSLWGGNSYNEQFF. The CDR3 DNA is TGTGCCAGCAGCTTGTGGGGCGGGAACTCCTACAATGAGCAGTTCTTC.

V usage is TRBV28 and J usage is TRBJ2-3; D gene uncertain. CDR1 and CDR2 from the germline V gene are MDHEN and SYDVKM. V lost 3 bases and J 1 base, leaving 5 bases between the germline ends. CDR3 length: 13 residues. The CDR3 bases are TGTGCCAGCAGTTTGGCTGGCACAGATACGCAGTATTTT. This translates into CASSLAGTDTQYF.